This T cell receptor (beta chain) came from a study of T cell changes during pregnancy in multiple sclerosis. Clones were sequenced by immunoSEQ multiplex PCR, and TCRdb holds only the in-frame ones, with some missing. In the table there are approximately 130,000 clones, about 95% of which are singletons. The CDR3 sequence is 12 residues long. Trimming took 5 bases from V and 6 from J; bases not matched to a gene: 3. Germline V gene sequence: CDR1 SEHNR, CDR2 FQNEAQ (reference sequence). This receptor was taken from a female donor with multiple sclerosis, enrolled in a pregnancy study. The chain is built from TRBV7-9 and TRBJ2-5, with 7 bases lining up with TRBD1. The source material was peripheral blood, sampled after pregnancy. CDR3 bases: TGTGCCAGCAGCGGGGACAGCCAGACCCAGTACTTC. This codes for CASSGDSQTQYF.